The next 4 T cell receptor beta chains were all read from a single sample in a study of blood T cell repertoires in COVID-19. Method: immunoSEQ multiplex PCR; TCRdb's copy keeps in-frame clones and lacks some. The data contain some 350,000 clones, about 83% of them seen just once; the ten biggest clones take up 2.5% to 3%. Sequenced sample: peripheral blood. The source is a young man with active or convalescent COVID-19.

The rearrangement joins TRBV6-5 to TRBJ1-2; 8 positions match TRBD1. The germline gives CDR1 MNHEY, CDR2 SVGAGI. Trimming cost V 4 bases and J 4 bases; bases outside gene matches: 5. This CDR3 contains 14 residues. CDR3 nucleotide sequence: TGTGCCAGCAGTTTAGACAGGGGAGCCTATGGCTACACCTTC. Amino acids: CASSLDRGAYGYTF.

The chain employs TRBV4-1 and TRBJ1-4, with TRBD1 identical over 9 bases. CDR3 length equals 15 residues. V dropped 2 bases and J dropped 7; count of bases not matched to a gene: 5. Germline values: CDR1 MGHRA, CDR2 YSYEKL. Written as DNA, the CDR3 is TGCGCCAGCAGCCAATTACAGGGGGCGCGTGAAAAACTGTTTTTT. This sequence encodes CASSQLQGAREKLFF.

The V and J genes are TRBV7-2 and TRBJ2-4, with TRBD1 matching 7 bases. Germline V CDR1 and CDR2: SGHTA, FQGNSA. With V trimmed by 1 base and J by 6 bases, 3 bases remained unmatched. The CDR3 has 14 residues. The CDR3 region has the DNA TGTGCCAGCAGCTTAGGGCCAGGGGGAAACATTCAGTACTTC. Amino acids: CASSLGPGGNIQYF.

This chain uses TRBV19 with TRBJ2-1; possibly TRBD2 for D (9 bases). The CDR3 runs 23 residues. Germline V gene lookup returns CDR1 LNHDA and CDR2 SQIVND (reference sequence). Trimming pared 5 bases from V and 3 bases from J, leaving 38 bases between. Here the CDR3 reads CASSPWDRRLGTGTSMLYNEQFF. CDR3 DNA: TGTGCCAGTAGTCCCTGGGACAGGCGCCTTGGGACCGGGACTAGCATGCTCTACAATGAGCAGTTCTTC.